Presented here are 20 T cell receptor beta chains from one specimen sequenced in a study of blood T cell repertoires in COVID-19. Libraries were prepared by immunoSEQ multiplex PCR; TCRdb keeps only in-frame clonotypes and omits some of them. The sample contains under 150,000 clones, 60% to 85% of which appear only once. Sequenced: peripheral blood. The receptors stem from a woman aged 80 or over with active or convalescent COVID-19.

V is TRBV5-1 and J is TRBJ2-5; D ambiguous. This CDR3 spans 14 amino acids. Trimming took 5 bases from V and 1 from J, leaving 12 bases between them. CDR1 is SGHRS, CDR2 YFSETQ, per germline. CDR3 region: CASRAQTSQETQYF. In DNA form, the CDR3 reads TGCGCCAGCAGGGCCCAGACAAGCCAAGAGACCCAGTACTTC.

The chain uses TRBV15 and TRBJ2-3, with TRBD1 matching 9 bases. After removal of 4 bases from V and 4 bases from J, the junction contained 3 bases not matched to a gene. CDR1 LNHNV and CDR2 YYDKDF come from the germline V gene (reference sequence). The CDR3 loop spans 14 amino acids. The CDR3 DNA follows: TGTGCCACCAGCACCAGACAGGGGGCAGATACGCAGTATTTT. Residues: CATSTRQGADTQYF.

V is TRBV20-1 and J is TRBJ2-1; 8 nucleotides match TRBD1. V was pared by 6 bases and J by 10 bases, with 5 bases of the junction left unmatched. The length of the CDR3 is 11 residues. Per the germline V gene, CDR1 is DFQATT and CDR2 is SNEGSKA (reference sequence). CDR3 DNA sequence: TGCAGTGCGCCCTCAGGGGGCGAGCAGTTCTTC. It is translated as CSAPSGGEQFF.

The chain joins TRBV7-9 to TRBJ1-2, with TRBD1 matching over 7 bases. Looked up from germline, CDR1 is SEHNR and CDR2 is FQNEAQ (reference sequence). The CDR3 contains 16 residues. The ends lost 3 bases at V and 4 bases at J; junction bases unmatched: 11. CDR3 sequence: CASSLGTAGTIYGYTF. In DNA, the CDR3 is TGTGCCAGCAGCTTGGGGACAGCCGGAACGATCTATGGCTACACCTTC.

The J gene is TRBJ2-5, the V gene TRBV6-5; D may be TRBD1 (6 bases). Trimming shortened V by 5 bases and J by 1 base, and 11 bases separated the two germline ends. Germline lookup yields CDR1 MNHEY and CDR2 SVGAGI. The CDR3 runs to 14 residues. The CDR3 loop reads CASSTGPRQETQYF. In DNA form, the CDR3 reads TGTGCCAGCAGTACAGGGCCGCGCCAAGAGACCCAGTACTTC.

The rearrangement uses TRBV11-2 and TRBJ1-2; weak D call: TRBD1 (5 bases). Deletions cut 5 bases from V and 4 bases from J, with 14 bases between. In germline, CDR1 is SGHAT, CDR2 FQNNGV. This CDR3 has 14 residues. The CDR3 region is CASSRADSLYGYTF. Here the CDR3 DNA reads TGTGCCAGCAGCAGAGCCGACAGCCTCTATGGCTACACCTTC.

V is TRBV28 and J is TRBJ1-4; 7 bases align to TRBD1. The CDR3 length is 14 residues. J was trimmed by 8 bases and V by 2 bases; bases with no gene match: 5. Germline V gene sequence: CDR1 MDHEN, CDR2 SYDVKM. CDR3 in amino acids: CASSLTAGGEKLFF. The CDR3 DNA reads TGTGCCAGCAGTTTAACGGCAGGGGGGGAAAAACTGTTTTTT.

The chain links TRBV6-2 or TRBV6-3 to TRBJ1-5, with TRBD1 identical over 9 bases. Germline V gene lookup returns CDR1 MNHEY and CDR2 SVGEGT. V gave up 0 bases and J gave up 0 bases; unmatched junction bases: 3. The CDR3 runs to 17 residues. The CDR3: CASSYSTGGLSNQPQHF. For the CDR3, the DNA is TGTGCCAGCAGTTACTCCACAGGGGGCCTTAGCAATCAGCCCCAGCATTTT.

The V call is TRBV4-3, the J call TRBJ2-1, with 9 bases matching TRBD1. J was trimmed by 0 bases and V by 5 bases; bases with no gene match: 5. Germline V gene sequence: CDR1 LGHNA, CDR2 YSLEER. This CDR3 has 16 amino acids. The DNA of the CDR3 is TGCGCCAGCAGCTTAGGGACAGGGAGCTCCTACAATGAGCAGTTCTTC. Protein sequence: CASSLGTGSSYNEQFF.

V is TRBV2 and J is TRBJ2-3; TRBD2 matches at 8 bases. Per germline, CDR1 SNHLY and CDR2 FYNNEI. After removal of 0 bases from V and 0 bases from J, the junction contained 2 bases not matched to a gene. This CDR3 is built from 16 residues. CDR3 DNA: TGTGCCAGCAGTGAAGCAGGCGGGGGGAGCACAGATACGCAGTATTTT. Residues: CASSEAGGGSTDTQYF.

The J gene is TRBJ2-7, the V gene TRBV5-4; 14 bases are a match to TRBD2. Per the germline V gene, CDR1 is SGHNT and CDR2 is YYREEE (reference sequence). The CDR3 spans 19 residues. The V and J ends lost 0 bases and 2 bases, in that order; junction bases with no gene match: 10. CDR3 in DNA: TGTGCCAGCAGCTTGGGGAGGACTAGCGGGGGGTTGCTAGCCTACGAGCAGTACTTC. It specifies CASSLGRTSGGLLAYEQYF.

This clone has just a few counts. The J gene is TRBJ1-2, the V gene TRBV4-2; TRBD1 agrees at 8 bases. CDR1 LGHNA and CDR2 YNFKEQ come from the germline V gene. V was pared by 0 bases and J by 2 bases, with 2 bases of the junction left unmatched. This CDR3 is 15 amino acids long. The CDR3 is CASSQDTGGNYGYTF. Written as DNA, the CDR3 is TGTGCCAGCAGCCAAGATACAGGGGGGAACTATGGCTACACCTTC.

The J gene is TRBJ2-7, the V gene TRBV6-5; D uncertain. Germline-derived CDR1 and CDR2 are MNHEY and SVGAGI. V lost 3 bases and J lost 0, with 15 bases in between. CDR3 length equals 16 residues. The DNA of the CDR3 is TGTGCCAGCAGTTATACTACGGCGGATAGCTCCTACGAGCAGTACTTC. Amino acids: CASSYTTADSSYEQYF.

The chain employs TRBV9 and TRBJ1-2; the match to TRBD1 covers 9 bases. Unmatched junction bases numbered 8, after V lost 1 base and J lost 7 bases. CDR3 length: 15 amino acids. From germline, CDR1 is SGDLS and CDR2 YYNGEE. The CDR3 coding sequence is TGTGCCAGCAGCGTAACCGGGACAGGGCCATCTGGCTACACCTTC. This translates into CASSVTGTGPSGYTF. The full variable domain, completed using reference TRBV9 and TRBJ1-2, is DSGVTQTPKHLITATGQRVTLRCSPRSGDLSVYWYQQSLDQGLQFLIQYYNGEERAKGNILERFSAQQFPDLHSELNLSSLELGDSALYFCASSVTGTGPSGYTFGSGTRLTVV.

CDR3 sequence (DNA): TGTGCCAGCAGTTTCTCAGGGGCGGGCACAGATACGCAGTATTTT. Protein: CASSFSGAGTDTQYF. The V call is TRBV27, the J call TRBJ2-3; a weak D match, TRBD1 (6 bases). Germline V gene sequence: CDR1 MNHEY, CDR2 SMNVEV (reference sequence). This CDR3 is 15 amino acids long. Trimming left V 3 bases short and J 1 base short, with 11 bases between.

The rearrangement joins TRBV2 to TRBJ1-1, with TRBD1 matching 12 bases. Germline V lookup: CDR1 SNHLY, CDR2 FYNNEI. The CDR3 covers 16 residues. The junction had 8 bases not matched to a gene; V was cut back by 8 bases and J by 1 base. The CDR3 sequence: CASAGTGGSRNTEAFF. As DNA, the CDR3 is TGTGCCAGCGCCGGGACAGGGGGCTCAAGGAACACTGAAGCTTTCTTT.

This clone was detected only once. The chain links TRBV6-5 to TRBJ1-1; D is undetermined. The CDR3 is 13 residues long. V was trimmed by 5 bases and J by 1 base, leaving 8 bases between them. Per germline, CDR1 MNHEY and CDR2 SVGAGI. In DNA, the CDR3 is TGTGCCAGCAGTCGGGAATGGAACACTGAAGCTTTCTTT. Its translation is CASSREWNTEAFF.

CDR3 sequence reads: CASSQVSSGVGSREQYF. The CDR3 coding sequence is TGCGCCAGCAGCCAAGTTTCGTCAGGGGTAGGTTCGCGGGAGCAGTACTTC. The V and J genes are TRBV4-3 and TRBJ2-7; tentatively, D is TRBD1 (6 bases). Trimming pared 1 base from V and 7 bases from J, leaving 23 bases between. Germline V gives CDR1 LGHNA, CDR2 YSLEER. The CDR3 is 17 amino acids.

The genes are TRBV11-2 and TRBJ1-4, with 7 bases fitting TRBD1. Trimming took 3 bases from V and 5 from J; bases not matched to a gene: 3. The germline V gene has CDR1 SGHAT and CDR2 FQNNGV. The CDR3 runs 14 residues. As DNA, the CDR3 is TGTGCCAGCAGCTTGGCAGGGGGGAATGAAAAACTGTTTTTT. It encodes CASSLAGGNEKLFF.

This clone was observed once. This chain joins TRBV10-1 and TRBJ2-7; no firm D call. Germline V gives CDR1 WNHNN, CDR2 SYGVQD (reference sequence). Trimming removed 0 bases at V and 1 base at J, with 7 bases between. The length of the CDR3 is 14 residues. Written as DNA, the CDR3 is TGCGCCAGCAGTGAGTCGGCCGGGTCCTACGAGCAGTACTTC. This gives the protein CASSESAGSYEQYF.